This T cell receptor (beta chain) derives from a study of post-analysis software for immune sequencing data. Study as a whole: There were relapsing-remitting, secondary progressive and progressive-relapsing multiple sclerosis among the disease courses included. General study points: F-measure co-clustering was strong for batch-matched samples. Comparison with controls showed significantly lower normalized Chao1 diversity in multiple sclerosis patients.

Points on this clonotype: Its antigen remains unknown.

Unique molecular identifiers were built into the TCR beta cDNA libraries. T cells numbering about 0.9 to 10 million yielded cDNA molecules that totaled roughly 0.5 million. TCRdb independently ran MiXCR on the PCR reads; one entry per CDR3 protein. The sample has some 890,000 distinct CDR3 sequences; around 53% are singletons. The specimen sequenced was blood. The TCR originated in a girl under 18 with multiple sclerosis.

CDR3 nucleotides: TGCAGTGCTCCCGTCAGTCGCTACGAGCAGTACTTC. It specifies CSAPVSRYEQYF. This chain joins TRBV20-1 and TRBJ2-7; D is unclear. The CDR3 totals 12 residues. Trimming removed 5 bases from V and 3 bases from J, with 11 bases in between. Germline V CDR1 and CDR2: DFQATT, SNEGSKA (reference sequence).